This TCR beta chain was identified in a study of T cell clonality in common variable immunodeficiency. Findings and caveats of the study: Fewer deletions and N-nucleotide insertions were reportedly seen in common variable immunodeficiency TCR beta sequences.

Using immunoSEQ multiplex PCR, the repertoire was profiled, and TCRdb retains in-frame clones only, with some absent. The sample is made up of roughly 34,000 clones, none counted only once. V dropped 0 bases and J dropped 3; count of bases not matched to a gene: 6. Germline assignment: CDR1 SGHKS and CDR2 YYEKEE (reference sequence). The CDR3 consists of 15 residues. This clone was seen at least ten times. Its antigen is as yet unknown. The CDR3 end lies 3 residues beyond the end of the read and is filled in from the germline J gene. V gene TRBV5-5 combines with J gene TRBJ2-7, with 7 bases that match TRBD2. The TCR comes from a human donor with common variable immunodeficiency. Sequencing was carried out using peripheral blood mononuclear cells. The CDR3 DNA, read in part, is TGTGCCAGCAGCTTGGGTGCGGGAGTCAACTACGAG. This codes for CASSLGAGVNYE. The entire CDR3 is CASSLGAGVNYEQYF.